This T cell receptor (beta chain) was documented in a study of blood T cell repertoires in COVID-19. Turning to the study itself: The study drew acute and convalescent COVID-19 samples from the United States, Italy and Spain. T cells, B-cell-depleted T cells, or PBMCs supplied cDNA or gDNA.

The CDR3 sequence is 18 residues long. Germline CDR1 is SGDLS and CDR2 is YYNGEE. V was trimmed by 3 bases and J by 1 base, leaving 20 bases between them. Original handling: Amplified reference gene primers provided the basis for estimating nucleated cell counts. Clones were read by immunoSEQ multiplex PCR, and TCRdb kept only the in-frame ones, dropping some. The D gene and trimming were derived from the DNA, and the V and J assignments and clone size from that table. Among over 75,000 clones, under 95% were seen once, and the ten largest hold approximately 2.2%. V and J are TRBV9 and TRBJ2-1; TRBD2 is a possible D gene (5 bases). The receptor was derived from a human donor with active COVID-19. The donor label of this sample is uncertain. Sequencing was carried out using peripheral blood. In nucleotides, the CDR3 is TGTGCCAGCAGCGCAAATCCAGAAGCGGCGAGGTCCTACAATGAGCAGTTCTTC. It is translated as CASSANPEAARSYNEQFF.